This T cell receptor (beta chain) came from a study of radiotherapy plus CTLA-4 blockade in lung cancer. Overall study: Objective response was observed in around a sixth of patients, and disease control in 30% to 35%. Findings and caveats of the study: It was early blood T cell clone dynamics, with interferon-beta, that reportedly best predicted response. Some TCR clones had been derived from tumors. These clones expanded in peripheral blood after radiotherapy plus ipilimumab.

Data came from immunoSEQ multiplex PCR; TCRdb stores just in-frame clones and leaves some out. The sample lists about 70,000 clones, 76% occurring once. V dropped 2 bases and J dropped 1 base, with 5 bases sitting between them. Looked up from germline, CDR1 is MNHEY and CDR2 is SMNVEV (reference sequence). The CDR3 is made up of 13 amino acids. CTLA-4 blockade using ipilimumab, together with focal radiation, was received by patients with chemo-refractory metastatic non-small-cell lung cancer. On this clone itself: Its antigen is not known.

Sequencing was performed on peripheral blood, taken from a patient treated with radiotherapy plus ipilimumab. The genes are TRBV27 and TRBJ1-1; the D gene is possibly TRBD1 (5 bases). The clonotype comes from a human donor with non-small cell lung cancer whose response to radiotherapy plus ipilimumab could not be evaluated. Some clones in this sample may be carry-over from other donors' samples. The CDR3 loop is CASSLGQNTEAFF. CDR3 nucleotides: TGTGCCAGCAGTTTAGGACAGAACACTGAAGCTTTCTTT.